This T cell receptor beta chain was identified in a study of T-cell memory formation after mild COVID-19. Whole-study results and caveats: Of the contracting clones, CD4+ ones lay mainly in CM and EM, and CD8+ ones in EMRA. Confirmation was lacking for SARS-CoV-2 specificity of second-wave clones that peaked on day 37.

This clonotype came up a few times. Its matching antigen is unknown. TCRdb fed the 5' RACE reads into MiXCR, producing one record per CDR3 protein. The sample gives 530,000 or so distinct CDR3 sequences, 17% of which show up once; roughly 8% is in the top ten. The CDR3 is 14 amino acids. Trimming cost V 1 base and J 6 bases; bases outside gene matches: 2. Germline loops: CDR1 SEHNR, CDR2 FQNEAQ (reference sequence). The rearrangement uses TRBV7-9 and TRBJ2-3; 9 bases fit TRBD1. This receptor was identified in an adult woman who had mild COVID-19 (a few samples of this study predate the infection). Cell type and time point are not known. Material for sequencing was PBMCs or a T cell subset sorted from them (not recorded which). CDR3 DNA: TGTGCCAGCAGCTTAGAAGGACAGGGGGATACGCAGTATTTT. It is translated as CASSLEGQGDTQYF.